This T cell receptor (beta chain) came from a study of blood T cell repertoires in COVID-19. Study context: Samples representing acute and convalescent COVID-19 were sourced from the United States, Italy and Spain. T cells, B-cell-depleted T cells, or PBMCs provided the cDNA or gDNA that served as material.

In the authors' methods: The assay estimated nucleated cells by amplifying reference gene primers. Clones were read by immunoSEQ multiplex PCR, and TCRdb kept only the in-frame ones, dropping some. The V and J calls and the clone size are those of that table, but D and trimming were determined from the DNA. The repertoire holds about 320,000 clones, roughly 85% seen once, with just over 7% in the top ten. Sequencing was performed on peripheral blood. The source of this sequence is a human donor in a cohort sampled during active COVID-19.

The CDR3 here is CASSLAREAFF. The CDR3 DNA is TGTGCCAGCAGCCTCGCCAGGGAAGCTTTCTTT. V usage is TRBV4-2 and J usage is TRBJ1-1; no clear D. Germline CDR1 and CDR2: LGHNA and YNFKEQ. V gave up 4 bases and J gave up 8 bases, with 8 bases separating them. This CDR3 spans 11 amino acids.